The 2 T cell receptor beta chains presented below share a single source sample, sequenced in a study of early T cells in non-severe SARS-CoV-2 infection. TCRdb analysed the 5' RACE reads with MiXCR anew, one entry per CDR3 protein. The repertoire holds fewer than 80,000 distinct CDR3 sequences, with approximately 12% as singletons. Sample: whole blood, taken at baseline. The receptors stem from an adult who was a healthcare worker with PCR-confirmed SARS-CoV-2 infection or an uninfected control (not recorded which). The donor label of this sample is uncertain.

This clonotype showed up just a few times. This chain uses TRBV4-2 with TRBJ1-1; D is possibly TRBD1 (5 bases). The CDR3 has 18 residues. The germline CDR1 and CDR2 sequences are LGHNA and YNFKEQ. V lost 0 bases and J 0 bases, leaving 17 bases between the germline ends. The CDR3 protein is CASSQDLLGPTLNTEAFF. DNA of the CDR3: TGTGCCAGCAGCCAAGACTTATTGGGACCGACTTTGAACACTGAAGCTTTCTTT.

This clonotype was counted ten times or more. The genes are TRBV2 and TRBJ2-3; 9 bases fit TRBD2. The V gene's germline CDR1 is SNHLY and CDR2 FYNNEI. The CDR3 extends over 16 amino acids. The V and J ends lost 8 bases and 2 bases, in that order; junction bases with no gene match: 11. The CDR3, as DNA: TGTGCCAGCTCTTTCCCAACTAGCGGGTTCACAGATACGCAGTATTTT. It is translated as CASSFPTSGFTDTQYF. Filled out from reference TRBV2 and TRBJ2-3, the complete variable domain reads EPEVTQTPSHQVTQMGQEVILRCVPISNHLYFYWYRQILGQKVEFLVSFYNNEISEKSEIFDDQFSVERPDGSNFTLKIRSTKLEDSAMYFCASSFPTSGFTDTQYFGPGTRLTVL.